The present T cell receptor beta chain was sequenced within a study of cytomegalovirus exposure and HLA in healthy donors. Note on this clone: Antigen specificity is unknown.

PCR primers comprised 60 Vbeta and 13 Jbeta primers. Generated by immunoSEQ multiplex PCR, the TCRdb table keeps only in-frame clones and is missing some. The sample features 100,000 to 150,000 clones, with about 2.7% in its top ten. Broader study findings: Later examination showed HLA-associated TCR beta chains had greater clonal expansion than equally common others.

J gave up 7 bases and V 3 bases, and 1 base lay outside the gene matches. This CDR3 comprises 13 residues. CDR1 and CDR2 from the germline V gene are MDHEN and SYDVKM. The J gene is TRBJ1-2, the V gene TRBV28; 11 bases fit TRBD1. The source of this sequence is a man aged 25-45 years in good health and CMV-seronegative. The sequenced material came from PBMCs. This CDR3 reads CASSLGQGGGYTF. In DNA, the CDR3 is TGTGCCAGCAGTTTGGGACAGGGGGGTGGCTACACCTTC.